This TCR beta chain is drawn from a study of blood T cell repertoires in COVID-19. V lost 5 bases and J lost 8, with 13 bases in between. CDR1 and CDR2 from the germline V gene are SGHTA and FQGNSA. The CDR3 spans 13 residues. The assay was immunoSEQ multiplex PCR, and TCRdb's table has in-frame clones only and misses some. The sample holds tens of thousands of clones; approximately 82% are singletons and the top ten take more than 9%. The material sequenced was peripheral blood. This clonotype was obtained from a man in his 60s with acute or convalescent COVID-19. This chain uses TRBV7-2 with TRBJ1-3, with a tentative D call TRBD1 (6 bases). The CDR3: CASSTSQGYTIYF. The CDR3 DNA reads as TGTGCCAGCAGCACCTCACAGGGTTACACCATATATTTT. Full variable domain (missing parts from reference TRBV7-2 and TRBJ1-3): GAGVSQSPSNKVTEKGKDVELRCDPISGHTALYWYRQSLGQGLEFLIYFQGNSAPDKSGLPSDRFSAERTGGSVSTLTIQRTQQEDSAVYLCASSTSQGYTIYFGEGSWLTVV.